The 18 T cell receptor beta chains in this list originate from one sample, sequenced in a study of cytomegalovirus exposure and HLA in healthy donors. The PCR ran on 60 Vbeta and 13 Jbeta primers. Sequencing was performed with immunoSEQ multiplex PCR; in TCRdb, only in-frame clones are kept and a portion is missing. The sample carries some 71,000 clones, approximately 74% recorded once. The specimen was PBMCs. Receptors were obtained from a woman aged 25 to 39 in good health and CMV-seropositive.

The V gene is TRBV30, the J gene TRBJ2-3; 8 bases are a match to TRBD2. The germline V gene has CDR1 GTSNPN and CDR2 SVGIG (reference sequence). The CDR3 runs 14 residues. The junction had 3 bases not matched to a gene; V was cut back by 2 bases and J by 2 bases. The CDR3 DNA sequence: TGTGCCTGGAGTACGGGAGGGAACACAGATACGCAGTATTTT. Translating gives CAWSTGGNTDTQYF.

The V gene is TRBV7-2, the J gene TRBJ1-1; D possibly corresponds to TRBD1 (6 bases). The CDR3 is 14 amino acids. CDR1 SGHTA and CDR2 FQGNSA come from the germline V gene. V lost 5 bases, J lost 10 bases, and 20 bases lay in between. DNA of the CDR3: TGTGCCAGCAGCCGGGACACAGGGTTACTGGGAGCTTTCTTT. Translation: CASSRDTGLLGAFF.

The chain has TRBV18 and TRBJ1-1, with D possibly TRBD1 on 6 matching bases. CDR3 length: 13 amino acids. Trimming shortened V by 3 bases and J by 10 bases, and 15 bases separated the two germline ends. Germline CDR1 reads KGHSH; CDR2 reads LQKENI. As DNA, the CDR3 is TGTGCCAGCTCACCCTCGGACAGTCGAGGAGCTTTCTTT. As protein: CASSPSDSRGAFF.

The J gene is TRBJ1-1, the V gene TRBV15; the D is unclear. The CDR3 covers 14 residues. Germline assignment: CDR1 LNHNV and CDR2 YYDKDF (reference sequence). V dropped 0 bases and J dropped 11 bases, with 16 bases sitting between them. CDR3 loop: CATSRDIGLSNAFF. The DNA for the CDR3 is TGTGCCACCAGCAGAGATATTGGTCTGAGTAACGCTTTCTTT.

J is TRBJ1-5 and V is TRBV10-2; 9 nucleotides agree with TRBD1. CDR1 is WSHSY, CDR2 SAAADI, per germline. The CDR3 has 15 amino acids. V lost 6 bases and J lost 4; bases outside the gene matches: 7. DNA of the CDR3: TGCGCCAGCAGCGCTGTAGACAGGGGGAATCAGCCCCAGCATTTT. Its translation: CASSAVDRGNQPQHF.

This clone was counted a single time. The chain carries TRBV30 and TRBJ1-4; possibly TRBD1 for D (5 bases). CDR1 GTSNPN and CDR2 SVGIG come from the germline V gene (reference sequence). The CDR3 loop spans 16 amino acids. Trimming cost V 1 base and J 3 bases, with 15 bases left between them. CDR3 nucleotides: TGTGCCTGGAGTGACCAGGGTCGTAGGGCTAATGAAAAACTGTTTTTT. Translation: CAWSDQGRRANEKLFF.

This chain links TRBV19 with TRBJ2-7; D possibly corresponds to TRBD1 (5 bases). The CDR3 covers 13 residues. V gave up 7 bases and J gave up 7 bases, with 17 bases separating them. Germline CDR1 LNHDA, CDR2 SQIVND (reference sequence). CDR3 DNA: TGTGCCAGTACTCCTGGGGCCTCCTTGGAGCAGTACTTC. This sequence encodes CASTPGASLEQYF.

Here the CDR3 DNA reads TGTGCCAGCGGGAGGGACAGGGTGGGGGATGAGCAGTTCTTC. The encoded protein is CASGRDRVGDEQFF. This chain joins TRBV2 and TRBJ2-1; the match to TRBD1 covers 9 bases. The CDR3 spans 14 residues. Trimming at V came to 8 bases and at J to 8 bases, leaving 10 bases not matched to a gene. The germline V gene encodes CDR1 SNHLY and CDR2 FYNNEI.

This chain uses TRBV7-9 with TRBJ1-2; 11 nucleotides agree with TRBD1. Germline-derived CDR1 and CDR2 are SEHNR and FQNEAQ (reference sequence). V shed 5 bases and J 5 bases; nucleotides not matched to a gene: 4. The CDR3 contains 14 residues. The CDR3 coding sequence is TGTGCCAGCAGCAACGGACAGGGGGCTTATGGCTACACCTTC. Encoded protein: CASSNGQGAYGYTF.

This CDR3 is CASSSVIQRYEQYF. The CDR3 nucleotides read TGTGCCAGCAGTTCGGTAATCCAGCGGTACGAGCAGTACTTC. The chain links TRBV28 to TRBJ2-7; weak D call: TRBD2 (5 bases). The V gene lost 4 bases and the J gene lost 4 bases, with 14 bases spanning the gap. The CDR3 has 14 amino acids. The V gene's germline CDR1 is MDHEN and CDR2 SYDVKM.

V is TRBV6-1 and J is TRBJ1-2, with D hard to call. Trimming took off 6 bases at V and 7 bases at J, with 15 bases between the two ends. This CDR3 region has 13 residues. Per germline, CDR1 MNHNS and CDR2 SASEGT. The CDR3 protein is CASRLGHSGGYTF. CDR3 coding DNA: TGTGCCAGCAGGCTGGGCCATTCCGGTGGCTACACCTTC.

The chain recombines TRBV28 with TRBJ1-2, with 9 bases identical to TRBD1. The junction had 10 bases not matched to a gene; V was cut back by 6 bases and J by 8 bases. The CDR3 consists of 14 residues. CDR1 is MDHEN and CDR2 is SYDVKM in the germline V gene. This CDR3 reads CASSHLQGARGYTF. The CDR3 DNA is TGTGCCAGCAGCCACCTACAGGGGGCGCGCGGCTACACCTTC.

The table lists this clone with a few counts. V is TRBV2 and J is TRBJ1-2; no clear D. Looked up from germline, CDR1 is SNHLY and CDR2 is FYNNEI. The CDR3 has 12 residues. Trimming removed 6 bases from V and 4 bases from J, with 9 bases in between. The CDR3 region is CASRAEVYGYTF. The CDR3 DNA sequence: TGTGCCAGCAGGGCGGAAGTCTATGGCTACACCTTC.

This rearrangement joins TRBV7-2 to TRBJ2-7; perhaps TRBD2 as D (5 bases). The CDR3 has 14 amino acids. Trimming left V 5 bases short and J 1 base short, with 12 bases between. CDR1 and CDR2 from the germline V gene are SGHTA and FQGNSA. The CDR3 region is CASSPYRGSYEQYF. CDR3 nucleotide sequence: TGTGCCAGCAGCCCCTACCGGGGATCCTACGAGCAGTACTTC.

The chain recombines TRBV5-1 with TRBJ2-4; 8 bases agree with TRBD1. CDR1 is SGHRS, CDR2 YFSETQ, per germline. V was pared by 5 bases and J by 6 bases, with 7 bases of the junction left unmatched. This CDR3 comprises 14 residues. The CDR3 region is CASRQGAERNIQYF. In nucleotides, the CDR3 is TGCGCCAGCAGGCAGGGGGCGGAAAGAAACATTCAGTACTTC.

The chain joins TRBV14 to TRBJ1-1; 7 bases line up with TRBD1. V trimming: 4 bases; J trimming: 3 bases; junction bases outside the gene matches: 2. This CDR3 comprises 13 residues. Germline V gene lookup returns CDR1 SGHDN and CDR2 FVKESK. DNA of the CDR3: TGTGCCAGCAGCCGACAGGGATACACTGAAGCTTTCTTT. This sequence encodes CASSRQGYTEAFF.

The chain is built from TRBV2 and TRBJ2-7, with D possibly TRBD2 on 6 matching bases. From germline, CDR1 is SNHLY and CDR2 FYNNEI. Deletions cut 8 bases from V and 3 bases from J, with 17 bases between. The CDR3 runs to 14 residues. The CDR3 region is CASLEGFLVYEQYF. CDR3 coding DNA: TGTGCCAGCTTGGAGGGGTTCTTGGTCTACGAGCAGTACTTC.

The rearrangement uses TRBV6-1 and TRBJ1-1; D remains ambiguous. Germline CDR1 MNHNS, CDR2 SASEGT. The CDR3 totals 14 residues. The V gene lost 1 base and the J gene lost 2 bases, with 8 bases spanning the gap. The CDR3 coding sequence is TGTGCCAGCAGTGAAGGCACAGTAAACACTGAAGCTTTCTTT. This encodes CASSEGTVNTEAFF.